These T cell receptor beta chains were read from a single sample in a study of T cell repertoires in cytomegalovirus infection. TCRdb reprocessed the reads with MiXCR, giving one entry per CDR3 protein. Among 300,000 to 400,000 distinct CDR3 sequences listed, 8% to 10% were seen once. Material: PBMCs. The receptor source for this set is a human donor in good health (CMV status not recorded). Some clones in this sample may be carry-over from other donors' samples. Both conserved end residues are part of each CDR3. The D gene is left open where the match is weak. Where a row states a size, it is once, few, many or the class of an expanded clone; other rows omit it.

CASTRWDRDNYGYTF | TGTGCCAGTACCCGATGGGACAGGGATAACTATGGCTACACCTTC | TRBV19 | few | TRBJ1-2 | TRBD1
CASRGAGFNYGYTF | TGTGCCAGCCGGGGGGCAGGGTTTAACTATGGCTACACCTTC | TRBV7-2 | many | TRBJ1-2 | .
CASSSAPTSGRKTQYF | TGTGCCAGCAGTTCCGCGCCGACTAGCGGGAGAAAGACCCAGTACTTC | TRBV27 | many | TRBJ2-5 | TRBD2
CASSLKGRAKQETQYF | TGTGCCAGCAGCTTAAAAGGGCGGGCCAAACAAGAGACCCAGTACTTC | TRBV11-2 | . | TRBJ2-5 | .
CASSPTGTLNTEAFF | TGTGCCAGCAGCCCCACCGGGACGTTGAACACTGAAGCTTTCTTT | TRBV6-5 | few | TRBJ1-1 | .
CASSLAYGELFF | TGTGCCAGCAGCTTAGCTTACGGGGAGCTGTTTTTT | TRBV7-2 | . | TRBJ2-2 | .
CAWSFGTSGGITDTQYF | TGTGCCTGGAGTTTCGGGACTAGCGGGGGGATCACAGATACGCAGTATTTT | TRBV30 | . | TRBJ2-3 | TRBD2
CSAGGTSGRNTEAFF | TGCAGTGCTGGGGGGACGTCAGGGAGGAACACTGAAGCTTTCTTT | TRBV20-1 | . | TRBJ1-1 | .
CASSLMTAGNTIYF | TGTGCCAGCAGCTTAATGACAGCTGGAAACACCATATATTTT | TRBV7-2 | many | TRBJ1-3 | .
CASSYVLAGVYNEQFF | TGTGCCAGCAGTTACGTACTAGCGGGAGTGTACAATGAGCAGTTCTTC | TRBV6-2/TRBV6-3 | few | TRBJ2-1 | TRBD2
CSAPVGSYEQYF | TGCAGTGCGCCTGTGGGCTCCTACGAGCAGTACTTC | TRBV20-1 | few | TRBJ2-7 | .
CASRGVISVETQYF | TGTGCCAGCAGAGGAGTTATTAGTGTGGAGACCCAGTACTTC | TRBV27 | many | TRBJ2-5 | .
CASSPVGFEKLFF | TGTGCCAGCAGCCCTGTGGGGTTTGAAAAACTGTTTTTT | TRBV7-9 | . | TRBJ1-4 | .
CASSRWWGAKNIQYF | TGTGCCAGCAGCCGGTGGTGGGGGGCCAAAAACATTCAGTACTTC | TRBV7-2 | few | TRBJ2-4 | .
CASSYGLGGAGETQYF | TGTGCCAGCAGTTACGGTTTAGGAGGGGCAGGAGAGACCCAGTACTTC | TRBV6-2/TRBV6-3 | many | TRBJ2-5 | .
CASSLPDRGYEQYF | TGTGCCAGCAGTCTCCCGGACAGGGGGTACGAGCAGTACTTC | TRBV12-3/TRBV12-4 | many | TRBJ2-7 | TRBD1
CASSLFQTDTQYF | TGTGCCAGCAGCTTATTCCAGACAGATACGCAGTATTTT | TRBV11-3 | many | TRBJ2-3 | .
CASSHPVLGGGGLTDTQYF | TGCGCCAGCAGCCACCCCGTTTTGGGCGGGGGGGGATTGACAGATACGCAGTATTTT | TRBV4-1 | . | TRBJ2-3 | TRBD2
CATSDLSGLTLTEAFF | TGTGCCACCAGTGATTTATCGGGGCTGACCTTAACTGAAGCTTTCTTT | TRBV24-1 | many | TRBJ1-1 | .
CSARRQWNTEAFF | TGCAGTGCTAGGCGTCAGTGGAACACTGAAGCTTTCTTT | TRBV20-1 | few | TRBJ1-1 | .
CASSLTGAGEQYF | TGTGCCAGCAGCTTAACAGGGGCTGGCGAGCAGTACTTC | TRBV7-6 | few | TRBJ2-7 | TRBD1
CASSLTREVLNTEAFF | TGTGCCAGCAGCTTGACGCGTGAGGTTCTTAACACTGAAGCTTTCTTT | TRBV5-4 | few | TRBJ1-1 | .
CASNPGQGLQPQHF | TGTGCCAGCAACCCGGGACAGGGGCTACAGCCCCAGCATTTT | TRBV12-3/TRBV12-4 | . | TRBJ1-5 | TRBD1
CASSSPRQGGGTEAFF | TGTGCCAGCAGTTCACCCCGACAGGGGGGGGGCACTGAAGCTTTCTTT | TRBV6-5 | few | TRBJ1-1 | TRBD1
CSGDRAQGNEQFF | TGCAGCGGAGACAGGGCCCAGGGCAATGAGCAGTTCTTC | TRBV29-1 | . | TRBJ2-1 | TRBD1
CASTAGISSYEQYF | TGTGCCAGCACCGCGGGAATTAGCTCCTACGAGCAGTACTTC | TRBV28 | . | TRBJ2-7 | .
CASSPLRGRPDTQYF | TGTGCCAGCAGTCCCCTTCGCGGGAGACCAGATACGCAGTATTTT | TRBV12-3/TRBV12-4 | . | TRBJ2-3 | TRBD2
CASSSGTGHYGYTF | TGTGCCAGCAGCTCCGGGACAGGACACTATGGCTACACCTTC | TRBV7-2 | few | TRBJ1-2 | TRBD1
CASSLASGGTYGYTF | TGTGCCAGCAGCTTAGCTTCCGGGGGGACCTATGGCTACACCTTC | TRBV7-9 | . | TRBJ1-2 | .